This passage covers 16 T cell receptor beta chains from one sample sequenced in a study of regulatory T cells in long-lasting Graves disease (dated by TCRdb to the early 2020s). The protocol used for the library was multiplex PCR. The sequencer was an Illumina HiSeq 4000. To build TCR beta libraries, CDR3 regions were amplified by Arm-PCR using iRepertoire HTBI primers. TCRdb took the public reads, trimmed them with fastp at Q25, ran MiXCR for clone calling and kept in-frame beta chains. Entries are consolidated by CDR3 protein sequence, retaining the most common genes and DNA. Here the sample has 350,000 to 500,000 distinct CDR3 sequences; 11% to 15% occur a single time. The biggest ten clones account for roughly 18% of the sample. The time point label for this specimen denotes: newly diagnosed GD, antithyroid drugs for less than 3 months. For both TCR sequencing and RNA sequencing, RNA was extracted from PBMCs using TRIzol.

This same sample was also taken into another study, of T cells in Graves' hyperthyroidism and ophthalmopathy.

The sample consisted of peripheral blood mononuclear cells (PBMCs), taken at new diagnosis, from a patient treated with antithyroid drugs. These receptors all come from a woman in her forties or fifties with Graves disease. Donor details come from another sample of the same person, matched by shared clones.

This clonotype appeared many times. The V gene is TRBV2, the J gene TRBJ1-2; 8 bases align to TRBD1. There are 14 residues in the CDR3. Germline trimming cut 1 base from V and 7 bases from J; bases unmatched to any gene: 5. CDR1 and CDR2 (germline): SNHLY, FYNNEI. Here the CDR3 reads CASSEGQGASGYTF. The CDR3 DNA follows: TGTGCCAGCAGTGAAGGGCAGGGGGCAAGTGGCTACACCTTC.

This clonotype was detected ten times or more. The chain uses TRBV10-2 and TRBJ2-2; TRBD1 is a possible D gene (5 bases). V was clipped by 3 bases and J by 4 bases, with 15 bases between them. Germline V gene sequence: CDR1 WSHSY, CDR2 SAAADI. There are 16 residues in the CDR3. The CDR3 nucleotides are TGCGCCAGCAGTGAAGGGGTTGCAGGGCGCACCGGGGAGCTGTTTTTT. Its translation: CASSEGVAGRTGELFF.

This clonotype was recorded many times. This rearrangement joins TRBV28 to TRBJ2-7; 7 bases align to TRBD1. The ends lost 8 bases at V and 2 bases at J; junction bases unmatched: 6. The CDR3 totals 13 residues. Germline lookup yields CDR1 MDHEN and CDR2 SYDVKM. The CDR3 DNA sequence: TGTGCCAGCCAAGGACAGGTCGCCTACGAGCAGTACTTC. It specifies CASQGQVAYEQYF. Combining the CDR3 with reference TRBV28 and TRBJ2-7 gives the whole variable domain DVKVTQSSRYLVKRTGEKVFLECVQDMDHENMFWYRQDPGLGLRLIYFSYDVKMKEKGDIPEGYSVSREKKERFSLILESASTNQTSMYLCASQGQVAYEQYFGPGTRLTVT.

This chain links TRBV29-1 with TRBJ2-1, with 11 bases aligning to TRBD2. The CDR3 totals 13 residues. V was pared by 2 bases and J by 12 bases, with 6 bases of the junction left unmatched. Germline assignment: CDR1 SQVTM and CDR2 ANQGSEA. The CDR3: CSVETSGSTTQFF. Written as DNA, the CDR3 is TGCAGCGTTGAAACTAGCGGGAGCACGACGCAGTTCTTC.

This chain's CDR3 is CASSPQREAVETQYF. CDR3 sequence (DNA): TGTGCCAGCTCACCCCAGCGGGAGGCTGTAGAGACCCAGTACTTC. The chain combines TRBV18 with TRBJ2-5; 9 positions agree with TRBD2. CDR1 is KGHSH, CDR2 LQKENI, per germline. V trimming: 3 bases; J trimming: 4 bases; junction bases outside the gene matches: 6. CDR3 length: 15 amino acids. Filled out from reference TRBV18 and TRBJ2-5, the complete variable domain reads NAGVMQNPRHLVRRRGQEARLRCSPMKGHSHVYWYRQLPEEGLKFMVYLQKENIIDESGMPKERFSAEFPKEGPSILRIQQVVRGDSAAYFCASSPQREAVETQYFGPGTRLLVL.

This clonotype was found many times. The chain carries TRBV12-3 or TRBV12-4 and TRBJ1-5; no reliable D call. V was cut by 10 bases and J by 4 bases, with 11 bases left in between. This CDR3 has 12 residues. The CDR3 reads CATSNTNQPQHF. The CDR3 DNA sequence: TGTGCCACCTCAAACACTAATCAGCCCCAGCATTTT.

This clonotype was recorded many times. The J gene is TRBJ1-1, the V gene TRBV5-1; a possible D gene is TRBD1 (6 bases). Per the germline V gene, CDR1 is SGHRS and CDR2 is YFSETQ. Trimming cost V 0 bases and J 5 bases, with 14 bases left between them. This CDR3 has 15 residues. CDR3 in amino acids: CASSLAGEVGTEAFF. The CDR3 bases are TGCGCCAGCAGCTTGGCAGGGGAAGTCGGAACTGAAGCTTTCTTT.

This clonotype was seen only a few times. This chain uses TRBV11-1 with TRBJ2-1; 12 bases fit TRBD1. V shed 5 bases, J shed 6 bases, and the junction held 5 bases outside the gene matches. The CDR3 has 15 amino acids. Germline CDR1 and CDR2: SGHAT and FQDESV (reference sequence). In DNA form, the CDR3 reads TGTGCCAGCAGCGCGGGACAGGGGGCCTGCAATGAGCAGTTCTTC. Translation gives CASSAGQGACNEQFF.

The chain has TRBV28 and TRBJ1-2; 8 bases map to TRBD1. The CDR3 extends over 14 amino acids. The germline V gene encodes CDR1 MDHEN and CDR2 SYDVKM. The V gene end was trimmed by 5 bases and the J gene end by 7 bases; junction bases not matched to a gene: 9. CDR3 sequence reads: CASSPLAGGVGYTF. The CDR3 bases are TGTGCCAGCAGTCCCTTGGCAGGGGGCGTTGGCTACACCTTC.

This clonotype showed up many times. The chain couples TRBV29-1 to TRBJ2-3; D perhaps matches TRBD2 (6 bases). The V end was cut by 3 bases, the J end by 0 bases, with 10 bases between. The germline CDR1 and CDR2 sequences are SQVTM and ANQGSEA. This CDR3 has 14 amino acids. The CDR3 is CSVDRDSSTDTQYF. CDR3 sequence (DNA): TGCAGCGTTGATCGGGACTCTAGCACAGATACGCAGTATTTT.

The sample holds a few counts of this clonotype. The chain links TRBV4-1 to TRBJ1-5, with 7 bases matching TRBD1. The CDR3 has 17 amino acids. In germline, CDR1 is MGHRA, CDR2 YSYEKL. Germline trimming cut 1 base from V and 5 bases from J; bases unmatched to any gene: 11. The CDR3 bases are TGCGCCAGCAGCCAAGGGGTCGTGACAGGGCCTTATCAGCCCCAGCATTTT. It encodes CASSQGVVTGPYQPQHF.

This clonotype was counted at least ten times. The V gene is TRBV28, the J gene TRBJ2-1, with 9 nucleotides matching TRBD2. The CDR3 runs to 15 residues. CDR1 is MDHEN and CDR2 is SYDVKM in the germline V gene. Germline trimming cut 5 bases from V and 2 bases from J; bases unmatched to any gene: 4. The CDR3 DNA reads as TGTGCCAGCAGTAACCTAGCGGGACCCTACAATGAGCAGTTCTTC. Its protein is CASSNLAGPYNEQFF.

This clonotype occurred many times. CDR3 sequence: CASSFDALTSGKDNEQFF. CDR3 bases: TGTGCCAGCAGTTTCGATGCATTGACTAGCGGGAAGGACAATGAGCAGTTCTTC. This chain connects TRBV28 to TRBJ2-1; 11 bases line up with TRBD2. J gave up 5 bases and V 3 bases, and 12 bases lay outside the gene matches. The CDR3 length is 18 residues. CDR1 is MDHEN and CDR2 is SYDVKM in the germline V gene.

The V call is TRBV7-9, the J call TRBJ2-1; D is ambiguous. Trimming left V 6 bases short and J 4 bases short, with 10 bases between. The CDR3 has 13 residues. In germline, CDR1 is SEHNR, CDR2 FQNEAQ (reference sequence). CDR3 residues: CASSRDGYNEQFF. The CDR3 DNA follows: TGTGCCAGCAGTCGTGACGGGTACAATGAGCAGTTCTTC.

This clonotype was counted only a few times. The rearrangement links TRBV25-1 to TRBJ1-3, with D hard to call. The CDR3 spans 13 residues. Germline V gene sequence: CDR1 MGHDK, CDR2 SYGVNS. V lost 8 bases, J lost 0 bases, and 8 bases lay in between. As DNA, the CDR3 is TGTGCCAGCCGGCCACTCTCTGGAAACACCATATATTTT. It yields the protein CASRPLSGNTIYF.

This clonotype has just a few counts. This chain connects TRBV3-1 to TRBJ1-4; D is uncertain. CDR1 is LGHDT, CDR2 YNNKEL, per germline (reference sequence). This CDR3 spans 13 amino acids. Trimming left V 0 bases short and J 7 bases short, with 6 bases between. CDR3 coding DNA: TGTGCCAGCAGCCAAGATGGGGTTGAAAAACTGTTTTTT. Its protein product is CASSQDGVEKLFF.